One T cell receptor (beta chain) is described in this entry. What this receptor recognizes is not known. One base away there is no much larger clone; base qualities are not given. This record belongs to a study of blood T cell repertoires in COVID-19 (dated by TCRdb to 2019 to 2021). About the investigation overall: The collaborator samples originated in the United States, Italy and Spain and spanned the acute and convalescent phases of COVID-19. A freely available public database, intended as a resource for researchers studying the immune response to SARS-CoV-2, is where the repertoires were released. Where available, HLA class I and class II types were taken from metadata supplied by the sample provider and were not determined by assay-based typing. Samples were obtained from the ongoing ImmuneRACE study (first 160 participants) and from 1,254 subjects provided by 6 global collaborators. The dataset comprised deeply sampled blood TCRbeta repertoires from subjects exposed to, actively infected with, or recovered from COVID-19. The prospective study material was composed of cDNA or gDNA derived from T cells, B-cell-depleted T cells, or PBMCs. The sample metadata nearly always contained a de-identified subject ID, COVID-19 status, age in years and sex. Results and caveats for the whole study, not just this receptor: How much clinical and demographic metadata was included differed by source and by participant, and the metadata was provided uncurated.

TCRbeta CDR3 regions were amplified from genomic DNA by means of the immunoSEQ Assay, a bias-controlled multiplex PCR. Turning to the authors' computational methods: The number of nucleated cells in each sample was estimated from the amplification of reference gene primers within the assay. Sequence reads were collapsed and filtered to measure the absolute abundance of every unique TCRbeta CDR3 rearrangement. For each sample, productive Simpson clonality was calculated as the square root of Simpson's diversity index across productive rearrangements. This immuneACCESS table, as held by TCRdb, lists in-frame sequences with V and J called but not all clones. Of the missing ones, under half trace to an unresolved V gene in checked studies; the others have no known cause. D and trimming were read from the DNA, whereas the V and J calls and clone size are those reported in that table. Counted in this sample were about 170,000 clones; 70% to 90% of them appeared once. 7.5% to 10% of the sample is taken by the ten largest.

One collaborating source in Seattle enrolled patients during active infection and followed them longitudinally through the course of disease. The collaborating institutions used their own protocols to collect whole blood in K2EDTA tubes. For TCRbeta analysis, collaborators shipped samples in one of three forms: frozen whole blood, isolated PBMCs, or DNA extracted from either of those sample types. The clonotype originates from a woman at least 80 years old with COVID-19, enrolled during active disease. The sample comprised peripheral blood.

The DNA is as follows: TGTGCTAGTCAATCTTCGCTCGGTTACAATGAGCAGTTCTTC. It is translated as CASQSSLGYNEQFF. The rearranged segments are TRBV12-5 and TRBJ2-1; a confident D gene designation cannot be given. Measured from the cysteine to the phenylalanine, the CDR3 is 14 residues long. Only the CDR3 DNA is retained, 42 bases long and in frame from the first base. CDR1 and CDR2 (LGHNT, FRNRAP) derive from the germline V gene. V loses 8 bases, J loses 4 bases, and the germline ends lie 15 bases apart.